These T cell receptor beta chains were read from a single sample in a study of blood T cell repertoires in COVID-19. Libraries were prepared by immunoSEQ multiplex PCR; TCRdb keeps only in-frame clonotypes and omits some of them. The sample lists fewer than 200,000 clones; roughly 79% were seen once. Specimen: peripheral blood. These receptors were obtained from a woman aged 70-85 years with acute or convalescent COVID-19. Each CDR3 is given with its conserved first and last residue. Fields, in order: clone size, J gene, V gene, D gene, CDR3 protein, CDR3 DNA. D genes are given only for firm matches. The listing skips clone size in some rows; elsewhere it reads once, few, many or a size class.

size: .
J: TRBJ2-7
V: TRBV30
D: .
CDR3: CAWSGRVPVEQYF
DNA: TGTGCCTGGAGTGGGAGGGTCCCGGTCGAGCAGTACTTC

size: .
J: TRBJ2-1
V: TRBV7-9
D: TRBD2
CDR3: CASSSGLAGVGSYNEQFF
DNA: TGTGCCAGCAGCTCGGGACTAGCGGGAGTAGGTTCCTACAATGAGCAGTTCTTC

size: .
J: TRBJ2-5
V: TRBV5-8
D: .
CDR3: CASSLGNRQFQETQYF
DNA: TGTGCCAGCAGCCTGGGGAATCGACAGTTCCAAGAGACCCAGTACTTC

size: .
J: TRBJ2-3
V: TRBV5-1
D: TRBD1
CDR3: CASSLNRGDVPDTQYF
DNA: TGCGCCAGCAGCCTGAACAGGGGCGACGTACCCGATACGCAGTATTTT

size: .
J: TRBJ1-1
V: TRBV29-1
D: TRBD1
CDR3: CSVDQGQGTEAFF
DNA: TGCAGCGTTGACCAGGGACAGGGCACTGAAGCTTTCTTT

size: .
J: TRBJ1-3
V: TRBV5-4
D: TRBD1
CDR3: CASGAGGNSGNTIYF
DNA: TGTGCCAGCGGGGCAGGGGGAAACTCTGGAAACACCATATATTTT

size: .
J: TRBJ1-6
V: TRBV5-6
D: TRBD1
CDR3: CASSFDRGISYNSPLHF
DNA: TGTGCCAGCAGCTTCGACAGGGGAATCTCCTATAATTCACCCCTCCACTTT

size: .
J: TRBJ2-1
V: TRBV2
D: TRBD2
CDR3: CASRRLAGANEQFF
DNA: TGTGCCAGCAGGAGACTAGCGGGAGCCAATGAGCAGTTCTTC

size: .
J: TRBJ2-7
V: TRBV4-1
D: TRBD2
CDR3: CASSLVSGGPYEQYF
DNA: TGCGCCAGCAGCCTAGTCAGCGGGGGTCCCTACGAGCAGTACTTC

size: .
J: TRBJ1-6
V: TRBV7-9
D: .
CDR3: CASSLGAGDNSPLHF
DNA: TGTGCCAGCAGCTTAGGGGCAGGGGATAATTCACCCCTCCACTTT

size: .
J: TRBJ2-1
V: TRBV9
D: TRBD2
CDR3: CASSVASGINNEQFF
DNA: TGTGCCAGCAGCGTAGCGAGCGGGATAAACAATGAGCAGTTCTTC

size: .
J: TRBJ1-3
V: TRBV15
D: .
CDR3: CATSRDRGHSGNTIYF
DNA: TGTGCCACCAGCAGAGATCGCGGGCACTCTGGAAACACCATATATTTT

size: .
J: TRBJ2-6
V: TRBV2
D: .
CDR3: CAMGSYSGANVLTF
DNA: TGTGCCATGGGCAGCTACTCTGGGGCCAACGTCCTGACTTTC

size: .
J: TRBJ1-2
V: TRBV7-9
D: .
CDR3: CASSIRGGYTF
DNA: TGTGCCAGCAGCATCAGGGGTGGCTACACCTTC

size: .
J: TRBJ1-6
V: TRBV5-4
D: TRBD1
CDR3: CASSSTGVVSPLHF
DNA: TGTGCCAGCAGCTCGACAGGGGTTGTTTCACCCCTCCACTTT

size: many
J: TRBJ1-1
V: TRBV5-4
D: .
CDR3: CASREGGPGNTEAFF
DNA: TGTGCCAGCAGGGAGGGGGGGCCGGGAAACACTGAAGCTTTCTTT

size: .
J: TRBJ2-7
V: TRBV4-1
D: TRBD1
CDR3: CASSQGSLDRGHEQYF
DNA: TGCGCCAGCAGCCAAGGTAGTCTCGACAGGGGCCACGAGCAGTACTTC

size: .
J: TRBJ1-1
V: TRBV5-8
D: .
CDR3: CASSFAGNTEAFF
DNA: TGTGCCAGCAGCTTCGCAGGGAACACTGAAGCTTTCTTT

size: .
J: TRBJ2-1
V: TRBV5-8
D: .
CDR3: CASRRKQGSSYNEQFF
DNA: TGTGCCAGCAGGCGCAAACAGGGAAGCTCCTACAATGAGCAGTTCTTC

size: few
J: TRBJ2-1
V: TRBV29-1
D: TRBD2
CDR3: CSVRLAGGPVNEQFF
DNA: TGCAGCGTACGACTAGCGGGAGGGCCCGTAAATGAGCAGTTCTTC

size: once
J: TRBJ2-1
V: TRBV4-1
D: .
CDR3: CASSQDNRGQFF
DNA: TGCGCCAGCAGCCAAGATAACCGGGGGCAGTTCTTC

size: .
J: TRBJ2-7
V: TRBV10-1
D: .
CDR3: CASYGDIPYEQYF
DNA: TGCGCCAGTTACGGGGACATTCCCTACGAGCAGTACTTC

size: few
J: TRBJ1-5
V: TRBV7-2
D: TRBD1
CDR3: CASSRDRGLDQPQHF
DNA: TGTGCCAGCAGCCGGGACAGGGGGCTGGATCAGCCCCAGCATTTT

size: .
J: TRBJ2-7
V: TRBV7-8
D: TRBD1
CDR3: CASSLGRTGGLTYEQYF
DNA: TGTGCCAGCAGCTTAGGAAGGACAGGGGGGTTAACCTACGAGCAGTACTTC

size: .
J: TRBJ1-1
V: TRBV18
D: .
CDR3: CASSPNREDTEAFF
DNA: TGTGCCAGCTCACCTAACAGGGAAGACACTGAAGCTTTCTTT

size: .
J: TRBJ2-7
V: TRBV13
D: TRBD1
CDR3: CASSSQATGNEQYF
DNA: TGTGCCAGCAGCTCCCAGGCGACAGGGAACGAGCAGTACTTC

size: .
J: TRBJ2-7
V: TRBV5-1
D: .
CDR3: CASSLGQPFSEQYF
DNA: TGCGCCAGCAGCTTGGGACAGCCTTTCAGCGAGCAGTACTTC

size: few
J: TRBJ1-1
V: TRBV19
D: TRBD1
CDR3: CASSIQQGTEAFF
DNA: TGTGCCAGTAGTATACAACAGGGGACTGAAGCTTTCTTT

size: .
J: TRBJ2-7
V: TRBV3-1/TRBV3-2
D: TRBD2
CDR3: CASSQGRVAGGPDEQYF
DNA: TGTGCCAGCAGCCAAGGGAGGGTAGCGGGAGGGCCAGATGAGCAGTACTTC

size: .
J: TRBJ1-4
V: TRBV5-1
D: TRBD1
CDR3: CASSPEGRQGGIEKLFF
DNA: TGCGCCAGCAGCCCCGAGGGACGACAGGGGGGGATTGAAAAACTGTTTTTT

size: .
J: TRBJ2-3
V: TRBV6-2/TRBV6-3
D: .
CDR3: CASSYPTVQRKFTDTQYF
DNA: TGTGCCAGCAGTTACCCAACAGTCCAACGAAAATTCACAGATACGCAGTATTTT

size: .
J: TRBJ2-3
V: TRBV2
D: .
CDR3: CASSDQGSGYTDTQYF
DNA: TGTGCCAGCAGTGATCAGGGTTCTGGGTACACAGATACGCAGTATTTT

size: .
J: TRBJ1-1
V: TRBV20-1
D: TRBD1
CDR3: CSASRQGGAFF
DNA: TGCAGTGCTAGCCGACAGGGTGGCGCTTTCTTT

size: .
J: TRBJ1-1
V: TRBV19
D: TRBD1
CDR3: CASVRQGVNTEAFF
DNA: TGTGCCAGTGTCAGACAGGGAGTGAACACTGAAGCTTTCTTT

size: .
J: TRBJ1-2
V: TRBV5-1
D: TRBD1
CDR3: CASSLESTGVLAGYTF
DNA: TGCGCCAGCAGCTTGGAGTCCACAGGGGTCTTAGCTGGCTACACCTTC

size: .
J: TRBJ1-1
V: TRBV9
D: .
CDR3: CASSVGLGHTEAFF
DNA: TGTGCCAGCAGCGTAGGACTAGGGCACACTGAAGCTTTCTTT

size: .
J: TRBJ2-1
V: TRBV5-4
D: .
CDR3: CASTRGGEQFF
DNA: TGTGCCAGCACACGAGGGGGTGAGCAGTTCTTC